One TCR beta chain is described in this entry. The CDR3 runs to 15 residues. The junction had 10 bases not matched to a gene; V was cut back by 5 bases and J by 8 bases. The germline V gene encodes CDR1 LNHNV and CDR2 YYDKDF (reference sequence). This sample's treatment: randomized to nivolumab then ipilimumab (arm A) or the reverse (arm B). Patients had received no earlier DNA-damaging chemotherapy. The data were taken from a study of sequential checkpoint blockade in melanoma. Background on the study: Each arm's sequence ended with maintenance nivolumab.

Generated by immunoSEQ multiplex PCR, the TCRdb table keeps only in-frame clones and is missing some. The table lists under 15,000 clones, roughly 80% of them singletons, with approximately 55% in the top ten. Sequenced material: CD8+ T cells sorted from blood (inferred from file names), taken from a patient given nivolumab and ipilimumab in sequence. This sequence originates from a human donor with melanoma. This chain links TRBV15 with TRBJ1-4, with 8 bases fitting TRBD1. The CDR3 here is CATSPPRQGMEKLFF. The DNA for the CDR3 is TGTGCCACCAGCCCGCCCCGACAGGGGATGGAAAAACTGTTTTTT.